Listed below are T cell receptor beta chains from one sample, sequenced in a study of beta chain features in type 1 diabetes. Clones were read by immunoSEQ multiplex PCR, and TCRdb kept only the in-frame ones, dropping some. This sample carries 150,000 to 200,000 clones, roughly 9% of them seen once, and the ten largest clones take about 0.75%. The specimen was central memory CD4+ T cells from blood. The receptors were gathered from a woman in her thirties with type 1 diabetes. CDR3s include the opening cysteine and the closing phenylalanine or tryptophan. Each record gives: V gene, J gene, clone size, D gene, CDR3 DNA, CDR3 protein. A D gene is named only where the DNA matches it firmly. Rows give clone size only sometimes, using once, few, many, or a class for an expanded clone.

TRBV9,TRBJ2-3,few,TRBD1,TGTGCCAGCAGCGTAGTACCGACAGGGATTCGTCGCACAGATACGCAGTATTTT,CASSVVPTGIRRTDTQYF
TRBV29-1,TRBJ1-1,NA,TRBD1,TGCAGCGTGGACAGGGGGACGGCTCGCACTGAAGCTTTCTTT,CSVDRGTARTEAFF
TRBV14,TRBJ2-3,few,TRBD2,TGTGCCAGCAGCCCCCGACTGGTAGCGGGAGGTGCAGATACGCAGTATTTT,CASSPRLVAGGADTQYF
TRBV6-1,TRBJ2-2,NA,NA,TGTGCCAGCAGGGCAGGGAACACCGGGGAGCTGTTTTTT,CASRAGNTGELFF
TRBV18,TRBJ2-7,NA,TRBD1,TGTGCCAGCTCAGAACAGGGGAACGAGCAGTACTTC,CASSEQGNEQYF
TRBV10-3,TRBJ2-3,NA,NA,TGTGCCATCAGTGCGGCAGGAGGGGCACAAGATACGCAGTATTTT,CAISAAGGAQDTQYF
TRBV11-2,TRBJ2-3,few,NA,TGTGCCAGCAGCTTAGGTTTTGTGGGAGTGGATACGCAGTATTTT,CASSLGFVGVDTQYF
TRBV5-4,TRBJ2-3,few,TRBD1,TGTGCCAGCAGCCGACAACCTTTGGGACAGGGGACAGATACGCAGTATTTT,CASSRQPLGQGTDTQYF
TRBV11-3,TRBJ2-3,few,NA,TGTGCCAGCAGCCCCCGGACTAACACAGATACGCAGTATTTT,CASSPRTNTDTQYF
TRBV4-1,TRBJ1-2,few,NA,TGCGCCAGCAGCCAAGACGTTCGGGTCTATGGCTACACCTTC,CASSQDVRVYGYTF
TRBV27,TRBJ2-7,NA,TRBD1,TGTGCCAGCAGTCTGAGCGGGACAGGGCGTTCCTACGAGCAGTACTTC,CASSLSGTGRSYEQYF
TRBV11-2,TRBJ2-7,NA,TRBD2,TGTGCCAGCAGCGAAGCGGGAGCCGCCTACGAGCAGTACTTC,CASSEAGAAYEQYF
TRBV7-9,TRBJ1-2,many,TRBD1,TGTGCCAGCAGCCCCTGGACAGGGTATGGCTACACCTTC,CASSPWTGYGYTF
TRBV5-4,TRBJ2-3,few,TRBD1,TGTGCCAGCAGCACCGACAGGGGAGATACGCAGTATTTT,CASSTDRGDTQYF
TRBV30,TRBJ1-3,NA,NA,TGTGCCTGGAGTGGAGGAGGAAACACCATATATTTT,CAWSGGGNTIYF
TRBV5-1,TRBJ1-2,NA,TRBD1,TGCGCCAGCAGCTCCGGGACAGGGGTGGACTATGGCTACACCTTC,CASSSGTGVDYGYTF
TRBV29-1,TRBJ1-2,NA,NA,TGCAGCGCCCTTGAGGGCCCTCTCGGGCATGGCTACACCTTC,CSALEGPLGHGYTF
TRBV27,TRBJ1-1,NA,NA,TGTGCCAGCAGTCAAACCACAGGGTTGCCAGCTTTCTTT,CASSQTTGLPAFF
TRBV7-9,TRBJ1-2,few,NA,TGTGCCAGCGACAGACCGAACTATGGCTACACCTTC,CASDRPNYGYTF
TRBV2,TRBJ1-4,NA,NA,TGTGCCAGCAGTGAAAGAGGTTTGAATGAAAAACTGTTTTTT,CASSERGLNEKLFF
TRBV5-1,TRBJ2-7,NA,TRBD1,TGCGCCAGCAGCTCGGAACCGGGACAGGGGGGGCTACGGACCTCCTACGAGCAGTACTTC,CASSSEPGQGGLRTSYEQYF
TRBV28,TRBJ2-1,few,TRBD1,TGTGCCAGCAGTAGACAGGGGGCTTACAATGAGCAGTTCTTC,CASSRQGAYNEQFF
TRBV7-8,TRBJ1-2,few,NA,TGTGCCAGCAGCTTCAGGGGCGGGTTGAACTATGGCTACACCTTC,CASSFRGGLNYGYTF
TRBV7-2,TRBJ2-5,few,TRBD2,TGTGCCAGCAGCGCCCGGGCCCGGGAGGAAGAGACCCAGTACTTC,CASSARAREEETQYF
TRBV28,TRBJ1-1,NA,NA,TGTGCCAGCAGTTCCACTATCATGACAGTGATCGCTGAAGCTTTCTTT,CASSSTIMTVIAEAFF
TRBV5-1,TRBJ2-5,few,TRBD2,TGCGCCAGCAGCTTGGTGGGAGGGCCAGAGACCCAGTACTTC,CASSLVGGPETQYF
TRBV4-1,TRBJ2-1,NA,TRBD2,TGCGCCAGCAGCACGGGAGGGTCCTACAATGAGCAGTTCTTC,CASSTGGSYNEQFF
TRBV29-1,TRBJ2-3,few,NA,TGCAGCGTTGTTGACGGGGAAAGCACAGATACGCAGTATTTT,CSVVDGESTDTQYF
TRBV11-2,TRBJ2-7,few,TRBD2,TGTGCCAGCAGCTTAAAGTGGGGGGGGTACTACGAGCAGTACTTC,CASSLKWGGYYEQYF
TRBV13,TRBJ1-1,few,NA,TGTGCCAGCAGCCTGTTCTCGGGGACTGAAGCTTTCTTT,CASSLFSGTEAFF
TRBV2,TRBJ1-2,few,NA,TGTGCCAGCAGTGGGACAGTCTATGGCTACACCTTC,CASSGTVYGYTF
TRBV5-4,TRBJ2-7,NA,TRBD2,TGTGCCAGCAGCTTGGGGACTAGCGGCCAATACGAGCAGTACTTC,CASSLGTSGQYEQYF
TRBV6-5,TRBJ2-7,few,TRBD1,TGTGCCAGCAGTTACTCCATGGACAGGGGAATCGACGAGCAGTACTTC,CASSYSMDRGIDEQYF
TRBV5-1,TRBJ1-4,NA,TRBD1,TGCGCCAGCAGCTCGGGACAGGGGGCGGTTTTTAATGAAAAACTGTTTTTT,CASSSGQGAVFNEKLFF
TRBV10-3,TRBJ2-3,few,TRBD2,TGTGCCATCAGGAAAACTAGCGGGAGCTCAGATACGCAGTATTTT,CAIRKTSGSSDTQYF
TRBV11-2,TRBJ1-1,NA,NA,TGTGCCAGCAGCTTATCCGGCCGGCGGGAAACTGAAGCTTTCTTT,CASSLSGRRETEAFF
TRBV30,TRBJ1-5,NA,NA,TGTGCCTGGACCCAGGGGATGGGACAGCCCCAGCATTTT,CAWTQGMGQPQHF
TRBV28,TRBJ2-7,few,NA,TGTGCCAGCAGGGTAAGCGGCTACGAGCAGTACTTC,CASRVSGYEQYF
TRBV27,TRBJ1-1,NA,TRBD1,TGTGCCAGCAGTTTACCGGACAGGGGGGAAGCTTTCTTT,CASSLPDRGEAFF
TRBV4-1,TRBJ2-1,NA,TRBD2,TGCGCCAGCAGCCTGTGGGGGGAGGGCCACAATGAGCAGTTCTTC,CASSLWGEGHNEQFF
TRBV7-2,TRBJ1-1,NA,NA,TGTGCCAGCAGCAGGGGTGGGGGGGAGTATACTGAAGCTTTCTTT,CASSRGGGEYTEAFF
TRBV18,TRBJ2-1,few,NA,TGTGCCAGCTCACCATCACTCAGGGATGAGCAGTTCTTC,CASSPSLRDEQFF
TRBV2,TRBJ2-5,NA,NA,TGTGCCAGCAGCCAAGCCAGGGGTATAGAGACCCAGTACTTC,CASSQARGIETQYF
TRBV4-2,TRBJ2-3,few,TRBD2,TGTGCCAGCAGCCTTCAAGCGGGAGTCGGCACAGATACGCAGTATTTT,CASSLQAGVGTDTQYF
TRBV2,TRBJ2-2,NA,TRBD2,TGTGCCAGCAGGACTAGCGGGAGTCGCAACACCGGGGAGCTGTTTTTT,CASRTSGSRNTGELFF
TRBV2,TRBJ2-3,NA,NA,TGTGCCAGCAGCAGGGCCGAAGGCACAGATACGCAGTATTTT,CASSRAEGTDTQYF
TRBV16,TRBJ2-7,few,TRBD1,TGTGCCAGCAGCCAGAAGACAGGGAACTACGAGCAGTACTTC,CASSQKTGNYEQYF
TRBV11-2,TRBJ2-1,few,TRBD1,TGTGCCAGCAGCCCGGGGACAGGGATAACCTACAATGAGCAGTTCTTC,CASSPGTGITYNEQFF